This T cell receptor (beta chain) derives from a study of T cells in Graves' hyperthyroidism and ophthalmopathy. The TCR beta CDR3 regions underwent amplification using RNA transcripts as the source. When the TCR CDR3 underwent first-round RT-PCR, the HTBI primer set was used. TCRdb recomputed calls from the multiplex PCR reads with MiXCR, one row per CDR3 protein. The profile shows about 160,000 distinct CDR3 sequences, over 7.5% of them singletons. This clonotype was seen only a few times. CDR1 SGHRS and CDR2 YFSETQ come from the germline V gene. The CDR3 is 15 residues long. J lost 4 bases, V lost 3 bases, and 8 bases had no gene match.

This clonotype originated in a woman under 30 with Graves' hyperthyroidism that later progressed to Graves' ophthalmopathy. Sequencing was carried out using blood. This chain links TRBV5-1 with TRBJ2-7; 9 bases are a match to TRBD2. For the CDR3, the DNA is TGCGCCAGCAGCTCGACCGGGACTAGCCCATACGAGCAGTACTTC. This sequence encodes CASSSTGTSPYEQYF.